This T cell receptor beta chain was obtained from a study of blood T cell repertoires in COVID-19. Original analysis: Amplification from reference gene primers served as the basis for estimated nucleated cell counts. Profiling relied on immunoSEQ multiplex PCR, and the TCRdb table lists in-frame clones only, not all of them. D and trimming come from the DNA, and the V and J calls and clone size come from that table. The sample carries some 100,000 clones, around nine tenths recorded once. V was shortened by 5 bases and J by 1 base, with 2 bases between the two germline ends. Per the germline V gene, CDR1 is MNHEY and CDR2 is SMNVEV (reference sequence). The CDR3 totals 12 residues.

The sequence was obtained from a woman aged 70 to 79 with acute or convalescent COVID-19. V is TRBV27 and J is TRBJ2-2; D unresolved. The sequencing input was peripheral blood. CDR3: CASSQNTGELFF. In DNA form, the CDR3 reads TGTGCCAGCAGTCAGAACACCGGGGAGCTGTTTTTT.